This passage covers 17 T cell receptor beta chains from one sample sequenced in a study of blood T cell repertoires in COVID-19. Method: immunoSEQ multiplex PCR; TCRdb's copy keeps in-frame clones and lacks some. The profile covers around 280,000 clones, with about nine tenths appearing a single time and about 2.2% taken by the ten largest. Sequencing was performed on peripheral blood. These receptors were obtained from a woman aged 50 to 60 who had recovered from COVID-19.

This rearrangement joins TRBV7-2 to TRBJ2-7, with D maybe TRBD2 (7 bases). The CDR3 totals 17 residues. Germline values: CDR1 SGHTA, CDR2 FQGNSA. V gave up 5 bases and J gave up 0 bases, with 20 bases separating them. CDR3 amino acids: CASSLFGGQGYSYEQYF. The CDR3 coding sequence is TGTGCCAGCAGCCTCTTCGGGGGGCAGGGCTACTCCTACGAGCAGTACTTC.

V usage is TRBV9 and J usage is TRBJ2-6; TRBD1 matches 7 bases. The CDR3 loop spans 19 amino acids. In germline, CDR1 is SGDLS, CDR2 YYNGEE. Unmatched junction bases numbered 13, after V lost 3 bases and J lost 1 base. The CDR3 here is CASSANRGNLRSGANVLTF. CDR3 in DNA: TGTGCCAGCAGCGCGAACAGGGGCAACTTACGGTCTGGGGCCAACGTCCTGACTTTC.

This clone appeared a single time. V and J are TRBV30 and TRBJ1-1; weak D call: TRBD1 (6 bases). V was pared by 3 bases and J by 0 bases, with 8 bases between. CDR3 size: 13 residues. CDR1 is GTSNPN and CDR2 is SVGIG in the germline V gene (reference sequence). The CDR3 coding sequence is TGTGCCTGGAGGCAGGGGATGAACACTGAAGCTTTCTTT. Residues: CAWRQGMNTEAFF.

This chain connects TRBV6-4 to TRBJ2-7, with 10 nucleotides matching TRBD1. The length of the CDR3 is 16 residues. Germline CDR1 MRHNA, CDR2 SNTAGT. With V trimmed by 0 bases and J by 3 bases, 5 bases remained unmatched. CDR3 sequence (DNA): TGTGCCAGCAGTGACTCGAAGGGGACAGGGGTCTACGAGCAGTACTTC. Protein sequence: CASSDSKGTGVYEQYF.

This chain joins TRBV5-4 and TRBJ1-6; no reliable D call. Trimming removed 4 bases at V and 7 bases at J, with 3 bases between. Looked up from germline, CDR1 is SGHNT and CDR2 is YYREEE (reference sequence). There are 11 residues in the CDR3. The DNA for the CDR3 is TGTGCCAGCAGCCTGAATTCACCCCTCCACTTT. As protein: CASSLNSPLHF.

The CDR3 spells CASSLSRSNEQFF. The CDR3 coding sequence is TGTGCCAGCAGCCTATCTCGCTCCAATGAGCAGTTCTTC. The chain links TRBV7-3 to TRBJ2-1, with D hard to call. This CDR3 has 13 residues. Germline loops: CDR1 SGHTA, CDR2 FQGTGA. The germline V and J ends were trimmed by 5 bases and 6 bases, with 11 bases remaining between them.

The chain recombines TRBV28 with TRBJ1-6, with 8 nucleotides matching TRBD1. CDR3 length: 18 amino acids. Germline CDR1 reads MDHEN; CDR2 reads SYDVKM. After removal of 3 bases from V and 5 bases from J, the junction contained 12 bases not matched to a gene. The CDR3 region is CASSFIPRGRLNNSPLHF. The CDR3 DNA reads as TGTGCCAGCAGTTTTATCCCCAGGGGGCGCTTAAATAATTCACCCCTCCACTTT. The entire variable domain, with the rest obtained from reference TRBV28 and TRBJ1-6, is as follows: DVKVTQSSRYLVKRTGEKVFLECVQDMDHENMFWYRQDPGLGLRLIYFSYDVKMKEKGDIPEGYSVSREKKERFSLILESASTNQTSMYLCASSFIPRGRLNNSPLHFGNGTRLTVT.

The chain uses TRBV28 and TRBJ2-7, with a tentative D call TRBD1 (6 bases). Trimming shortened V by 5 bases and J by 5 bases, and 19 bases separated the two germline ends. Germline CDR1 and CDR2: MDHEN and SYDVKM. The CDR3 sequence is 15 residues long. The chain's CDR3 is CASSETGLGYDEQYF. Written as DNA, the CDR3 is TGTGCCAGCAGTGAAACAGGGTTGGGCTACGACGAGCAGTACTTC.

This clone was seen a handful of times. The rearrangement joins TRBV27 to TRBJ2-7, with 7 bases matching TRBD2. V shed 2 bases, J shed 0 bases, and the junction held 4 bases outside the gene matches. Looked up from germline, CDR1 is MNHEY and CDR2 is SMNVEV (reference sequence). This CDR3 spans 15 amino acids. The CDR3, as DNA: TGTGCCAGCAGTTTAAGCGGGACGGCCTCCTACGAGCAGTACTTC. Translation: CASSLSGTASYEQYF.

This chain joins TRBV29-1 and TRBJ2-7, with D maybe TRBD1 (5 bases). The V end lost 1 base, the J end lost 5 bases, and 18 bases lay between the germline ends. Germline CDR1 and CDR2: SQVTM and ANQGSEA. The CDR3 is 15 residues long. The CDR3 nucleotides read TGCAGCGTTGAAGCGGCCCAGGGCCGTGGAGACGAGCAGTACTTC. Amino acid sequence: CSVEAAQGRGDEQYF.

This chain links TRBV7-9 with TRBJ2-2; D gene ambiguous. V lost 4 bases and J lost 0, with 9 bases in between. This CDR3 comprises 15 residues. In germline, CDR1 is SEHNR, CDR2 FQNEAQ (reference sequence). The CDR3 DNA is TGTGCCAGCAGCTCTCTCGCGGCGAACACCGGGGAGCTGTTTTTT. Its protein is CASSSLAANTGELFF.

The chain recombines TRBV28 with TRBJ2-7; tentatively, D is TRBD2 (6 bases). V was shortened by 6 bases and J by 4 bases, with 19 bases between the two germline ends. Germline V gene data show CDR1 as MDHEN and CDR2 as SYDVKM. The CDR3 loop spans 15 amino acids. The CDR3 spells CASSRGLEGLYEQYF. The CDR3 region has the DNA TGTGCCAGCAGCCGCGGACTGGAGGGGTTATACGAGCAGTACTTC.

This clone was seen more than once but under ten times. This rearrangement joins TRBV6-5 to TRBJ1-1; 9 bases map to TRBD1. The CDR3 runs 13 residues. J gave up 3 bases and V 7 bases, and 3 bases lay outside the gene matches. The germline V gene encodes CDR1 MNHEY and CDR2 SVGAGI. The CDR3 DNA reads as TGTGCCAGCAAGGGACAGGGTTACACTGAAGCTTTCTTT. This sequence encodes CASKGQGYTEAFF.

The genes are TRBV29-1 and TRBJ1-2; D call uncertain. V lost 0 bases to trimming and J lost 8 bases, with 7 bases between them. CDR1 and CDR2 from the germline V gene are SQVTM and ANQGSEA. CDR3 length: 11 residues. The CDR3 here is CSVEERRGYTF. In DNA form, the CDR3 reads TGCAGCGTTGAAGAAAGGCGGGGCTACACCTTC.

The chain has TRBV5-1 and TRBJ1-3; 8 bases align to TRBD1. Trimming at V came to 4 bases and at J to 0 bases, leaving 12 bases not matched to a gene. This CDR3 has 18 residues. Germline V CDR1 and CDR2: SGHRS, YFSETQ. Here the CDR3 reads CASSLGAGGSLSGNTIYF. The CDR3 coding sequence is TGCGCCAGCAGCCTTGGCGCAGGGGGCTCCCTCTCTGGAAACACCATATATTTT. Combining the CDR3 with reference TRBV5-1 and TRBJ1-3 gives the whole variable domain KAGVTQTPRYLIKTRGQQVTLSCSPISGHRSVSWYQQTPGQGLQFLFEYFSETQRNKGNFPGRFSGRQFSNSRSEMNVSTLELGDSALYLCASSLGAGGSLSGNTIYFGEGSWLTVV.

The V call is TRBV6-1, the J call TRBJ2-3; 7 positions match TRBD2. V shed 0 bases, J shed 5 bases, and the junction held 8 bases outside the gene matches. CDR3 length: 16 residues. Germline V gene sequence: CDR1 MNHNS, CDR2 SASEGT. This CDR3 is CASSEAGGRSKDTQYF. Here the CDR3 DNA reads TGTGCCAGCAGTGAAGCAGGCGGGAGAAGTAAAGATACGCAGTATTTT.

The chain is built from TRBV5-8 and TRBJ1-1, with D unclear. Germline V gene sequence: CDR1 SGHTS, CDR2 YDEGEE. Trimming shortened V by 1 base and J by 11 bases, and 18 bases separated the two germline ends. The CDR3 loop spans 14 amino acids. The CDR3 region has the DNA TGTGCCAGCAGCTTGTCAAGTATTCTGGCGGGGGCTTTCTTT. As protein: CASSLSSILAGAFF.